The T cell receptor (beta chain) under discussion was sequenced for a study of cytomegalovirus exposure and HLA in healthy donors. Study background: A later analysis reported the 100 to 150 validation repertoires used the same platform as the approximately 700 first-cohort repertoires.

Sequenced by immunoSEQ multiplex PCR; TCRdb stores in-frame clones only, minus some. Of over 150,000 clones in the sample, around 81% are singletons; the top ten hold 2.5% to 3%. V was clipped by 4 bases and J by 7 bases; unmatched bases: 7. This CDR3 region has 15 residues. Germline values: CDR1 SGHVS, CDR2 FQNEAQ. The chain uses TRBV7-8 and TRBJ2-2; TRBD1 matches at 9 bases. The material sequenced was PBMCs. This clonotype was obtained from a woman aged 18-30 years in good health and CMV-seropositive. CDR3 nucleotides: TGTGCCAGCAGCTCCCACAGGGGGCAGGGCGGGGAGCTGTTTTTT. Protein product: CASSSHRGQGGELFF.